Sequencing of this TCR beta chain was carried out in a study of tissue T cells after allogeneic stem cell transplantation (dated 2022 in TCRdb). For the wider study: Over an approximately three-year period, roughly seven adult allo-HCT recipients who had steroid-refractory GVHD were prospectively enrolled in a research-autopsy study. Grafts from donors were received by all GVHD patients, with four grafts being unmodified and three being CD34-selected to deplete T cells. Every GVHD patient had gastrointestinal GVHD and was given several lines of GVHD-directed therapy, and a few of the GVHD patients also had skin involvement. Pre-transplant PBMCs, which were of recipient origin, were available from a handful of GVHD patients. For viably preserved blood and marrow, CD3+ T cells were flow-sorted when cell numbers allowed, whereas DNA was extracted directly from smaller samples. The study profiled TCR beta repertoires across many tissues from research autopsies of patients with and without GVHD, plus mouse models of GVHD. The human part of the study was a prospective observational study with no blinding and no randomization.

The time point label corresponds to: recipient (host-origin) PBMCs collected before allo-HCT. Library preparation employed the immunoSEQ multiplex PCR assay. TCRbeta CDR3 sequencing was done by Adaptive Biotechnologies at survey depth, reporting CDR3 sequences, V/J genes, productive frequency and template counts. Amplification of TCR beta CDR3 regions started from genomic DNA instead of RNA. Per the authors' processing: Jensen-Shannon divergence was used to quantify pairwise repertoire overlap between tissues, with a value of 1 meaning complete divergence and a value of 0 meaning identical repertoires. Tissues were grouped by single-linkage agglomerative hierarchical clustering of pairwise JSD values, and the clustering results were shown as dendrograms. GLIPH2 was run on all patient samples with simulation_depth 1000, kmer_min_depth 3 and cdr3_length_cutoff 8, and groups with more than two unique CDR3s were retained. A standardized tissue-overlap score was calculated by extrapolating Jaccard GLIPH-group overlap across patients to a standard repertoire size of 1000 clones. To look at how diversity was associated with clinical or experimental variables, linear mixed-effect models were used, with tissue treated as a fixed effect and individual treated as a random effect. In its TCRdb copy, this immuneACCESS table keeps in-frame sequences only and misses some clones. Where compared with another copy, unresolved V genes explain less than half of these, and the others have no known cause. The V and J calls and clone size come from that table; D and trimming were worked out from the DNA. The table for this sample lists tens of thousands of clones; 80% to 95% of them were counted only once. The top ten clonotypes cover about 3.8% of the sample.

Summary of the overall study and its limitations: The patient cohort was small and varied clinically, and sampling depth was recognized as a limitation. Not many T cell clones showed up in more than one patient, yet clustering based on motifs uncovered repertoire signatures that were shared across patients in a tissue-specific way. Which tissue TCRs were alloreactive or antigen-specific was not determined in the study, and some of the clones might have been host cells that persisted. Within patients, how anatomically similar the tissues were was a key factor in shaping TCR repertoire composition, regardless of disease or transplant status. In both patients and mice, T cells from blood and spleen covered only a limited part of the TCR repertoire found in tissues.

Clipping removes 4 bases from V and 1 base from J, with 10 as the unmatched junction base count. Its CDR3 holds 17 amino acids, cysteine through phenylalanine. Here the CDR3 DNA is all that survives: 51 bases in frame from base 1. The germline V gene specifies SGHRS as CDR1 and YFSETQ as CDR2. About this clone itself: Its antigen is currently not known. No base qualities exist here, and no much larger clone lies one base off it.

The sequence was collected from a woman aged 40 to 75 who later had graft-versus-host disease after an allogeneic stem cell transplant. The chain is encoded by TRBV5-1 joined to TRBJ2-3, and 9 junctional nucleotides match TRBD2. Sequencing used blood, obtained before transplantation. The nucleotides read TGCGCCAGCAGCCCGCCGGCTAGCGGGACCCGCACAGATACGCAGTATTTT. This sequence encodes CASSPPASGTRTDTQYF.